This TCR beta chain was sequenced for a study of response to subunit inactivated influenza vaccine. Study-level findings and limits: The authors offered the suggestion that each seasonal influenza vaccination recruits few new T cells.

Using its own MiXCR run on the RT-PCR reads, TCRdb lists one record per CDR3 protein. The sample holds about 650,000 distinct CDR3 sequences, about a sixth seen once. This clonotype was observed many times. The antigen remains unidentified. V was trimmed by 2 bases and J by 0 bases, leaving 13 bases between them. Germline V gene sequence: CDR1 LGHDT, CDR2 YNNKEL (reference sequence). The CDR3 length is 17 residues. This receptor was identified in a man aged 45-60 years who received an inactivated influenza vaccine. The sequencing used PBMCs from blood, collected 11 to 12 days after vaccination. The V call is TRBV3-1, the J call TRBJ2-2; D unresolved. In DNA form, the CDR3 reads TGTGCCAGCAGCCAAATCCCCCTTAGATCGAACACCGGGGAGCTGTTTTTT. It encodes CASSQIPLRSNTGELFF. The variable domain in full, completed from reference TRBV3-1 and TRBJ2-2, reads DTAVSQTPKYLVTQMGNDKSIKCEQNLGHDTMYWYKQDSKKFLKIMFSYNNKELIINETVPNRFSPKSPDKAHLNLHINSLELGDSAVYFCASSQIPLRSNTGELFFGEGSRLTVL.